This TCR beta chain was captured in a study of T cell responses to AZD1222 COVID-19 vaccine. Whole-study findings and limits: Seropositive at baseline were only a handful of AZD1222 recipients. The peak T cell response came first, and repertoires were sampled only after it. Spike-specific TCR breadth and depth went up after people got two AZD1222 doses. Epitopes outside B.1.351 and B.1.1.7 mutated regions reportedly drew nearly half of spike TCRs.

Trimming cost V 4 bases and J 10 bases; bases outside gene matches: 11. Germline V gives CDR1 SGHDT, CDR2 YYEEEE. This CDR3 region has 16 residues. TCRdb's copy holds only in-frame clones and misses some; the assay was immunoSEQ multiplex PCR. The sample shows hundreds of thousands of clones, roughly 91% of them seen only once. Concerning this clone itself: What it binds is not known.

The sequence derives from an adult in good health. V and J are TRBV5-6 and TRBJ2-1; 13 positions match TRBD2. Sequenced material: peripheral blood, taken on day 0 of MenACWY control vaccination. CDR3 coding DNA: TGTGCCAGCAGCCGGACCACTAGCGGGGGGGCCGGGGAGCAGTTCTTC. This encodes CASSRTTSGGAGEQFF.